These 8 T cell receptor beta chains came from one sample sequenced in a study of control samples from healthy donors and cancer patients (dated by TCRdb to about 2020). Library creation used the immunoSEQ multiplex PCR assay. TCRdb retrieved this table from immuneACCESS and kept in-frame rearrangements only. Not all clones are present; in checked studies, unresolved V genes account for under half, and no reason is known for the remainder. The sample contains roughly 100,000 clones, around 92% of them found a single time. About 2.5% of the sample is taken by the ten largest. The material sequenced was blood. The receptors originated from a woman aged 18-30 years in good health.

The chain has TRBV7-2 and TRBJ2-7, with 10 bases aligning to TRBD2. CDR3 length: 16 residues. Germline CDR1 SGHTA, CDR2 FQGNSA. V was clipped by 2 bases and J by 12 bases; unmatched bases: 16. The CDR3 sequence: CASSLLSSGRGSGWYF. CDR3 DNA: TGTGCCAGCAGCTTATTATCAAGCGGGAGGGGGTCCGGTTGGTACTTC.

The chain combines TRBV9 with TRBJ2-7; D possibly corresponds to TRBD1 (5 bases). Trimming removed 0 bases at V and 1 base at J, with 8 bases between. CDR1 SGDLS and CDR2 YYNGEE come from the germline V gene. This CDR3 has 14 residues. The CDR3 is CASSVARGSYEQYF. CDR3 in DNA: TGTGCCAGCAGCGTAGCTAGGGGTTCCTACGAGCAGTACTTC.

Written as DNA, the CDR3 is TGTGCCAGCAGCCAAGAGGTATCCGGTGAGACCCAGTACTTC. The encoded protein is CASSQEVSGETQYF. The chain combines TRBV3-1 (or the pseudogene TRBV3-2) with TRBJ2-5; D ambiguous. The CDR3 spans 14 residues. The V end lost 0 bases, the J end lost 5 bases, and 10 bases lay between the germline ends. Germline V gives CDR1 LGHDT, CDR2 YNNKEL (reference sequence).

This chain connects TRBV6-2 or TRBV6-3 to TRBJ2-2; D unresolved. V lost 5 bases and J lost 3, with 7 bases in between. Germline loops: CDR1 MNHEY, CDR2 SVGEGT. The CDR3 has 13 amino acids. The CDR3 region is CASSEQDTGELFF. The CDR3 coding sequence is TGTGCCAGCAGTGAGCAGGACACCGGGGAGCTGTTTTTT.

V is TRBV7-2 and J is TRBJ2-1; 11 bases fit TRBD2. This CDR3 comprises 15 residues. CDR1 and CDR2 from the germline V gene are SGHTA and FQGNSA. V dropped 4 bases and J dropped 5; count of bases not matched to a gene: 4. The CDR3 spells CASSYSGRVDNEQFF. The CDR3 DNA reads TGTGCCAGCAGCTATAGCGGGAGGGTAGACAATGAGCAGTTCTTC.

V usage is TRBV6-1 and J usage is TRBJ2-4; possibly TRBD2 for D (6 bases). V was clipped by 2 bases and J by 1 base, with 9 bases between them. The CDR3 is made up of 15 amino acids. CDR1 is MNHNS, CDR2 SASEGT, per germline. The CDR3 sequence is CASSELAGAKNIQYF. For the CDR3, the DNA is TGTGCCAGCAGTGAATTGGCGGGGGCCAAAAACATTCAGTACTTC.

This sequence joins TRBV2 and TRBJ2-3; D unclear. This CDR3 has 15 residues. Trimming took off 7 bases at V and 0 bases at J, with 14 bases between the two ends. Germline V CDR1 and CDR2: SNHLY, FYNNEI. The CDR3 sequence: CASIQPGASTDTQYF. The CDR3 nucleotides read TGTGCCAGCATCCAACCCGGCGCTAGCACAGATACGCAGTATTTT. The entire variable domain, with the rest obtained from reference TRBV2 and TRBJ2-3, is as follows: EPEVTQTPSHQVTQMGQEVILRCVPISNHLYFYWYRQILGQKVEFLVSFYNNEISEKSEIFDDQFSVERPDGSNFTLKIRSTKLEDSAMYFCASIQPGASTDTQYFGPGTRLTVL.

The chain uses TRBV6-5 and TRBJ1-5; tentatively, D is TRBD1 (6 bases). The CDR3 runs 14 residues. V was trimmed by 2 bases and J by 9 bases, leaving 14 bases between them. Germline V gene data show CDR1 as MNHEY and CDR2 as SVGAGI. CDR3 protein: CASSYDAGGRPQHF. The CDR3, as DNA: TGTGCCAGCAGTTACGACGCGGGGGGCAGGCCCCAGCATTTT.